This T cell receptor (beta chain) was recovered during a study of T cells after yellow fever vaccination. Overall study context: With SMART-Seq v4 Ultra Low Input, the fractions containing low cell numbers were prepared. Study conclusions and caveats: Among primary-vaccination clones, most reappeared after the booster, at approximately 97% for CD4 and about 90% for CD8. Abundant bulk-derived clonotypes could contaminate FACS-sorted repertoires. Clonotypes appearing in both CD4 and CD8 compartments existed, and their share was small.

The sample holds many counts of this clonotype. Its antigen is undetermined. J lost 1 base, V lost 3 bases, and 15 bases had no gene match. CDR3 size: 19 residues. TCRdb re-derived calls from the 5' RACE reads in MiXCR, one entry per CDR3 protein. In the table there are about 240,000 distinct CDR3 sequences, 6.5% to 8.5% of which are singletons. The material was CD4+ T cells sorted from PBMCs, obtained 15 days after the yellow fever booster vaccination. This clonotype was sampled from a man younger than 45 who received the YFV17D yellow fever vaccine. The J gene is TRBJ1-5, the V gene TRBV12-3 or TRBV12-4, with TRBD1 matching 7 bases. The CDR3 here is CASSFQGQGGGLSNQPQHF. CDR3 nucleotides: TGTGCCAGCAGTTTTCAGGGCCAGGGGGGGGGTTTGAGCAATCAGCCCCAGCATTTT.